A selection of T cell receptor beta chains follows, all from one sample in a study of post-analysis software for immune sequencing data. TCRdb itself ran the PCR reads through MiXCR, one entry per CDR3 protein. The sample holds 170,000 or so distinct CDR3 sequences, roughly 30% seen once. The sample comprised blood. The origin of the receptors is a girl aged 5-17 years with multiple sclerosis. Both conserved end residues are part of each CDR3. The D gene is left open where the match is weak. Expanded clones get a size class; other rows say once, few or many, or leave the size out.

J,D,size,V,DNA,CDR3
TRBJ1-6,NA,few,TRBV5-5,TGTGCCAGCGGTGCGGGACGGGATTATTCACCCCTCCACTTT,CASGAGRDYSPLHF
TRBJ2-7,NA,many,TRBV27,TGTGCCAGCAGTTTGGGGCAATTGGTCAACTACGAGCAGTACTTC,CASSLGQLVNYEQYF
TRBJ2-7,TRBD2,NA,TRBV12-3/TRBV12-4,TGTGCCAGCAGTCCCGGGACTAGCGGGTTCCCCTACGAGCAGTACTTC,CASSPGTSGFPYEQYF
TRBJ2-3,NA,NA,TRBV27,TGTGCCAGCAGTTTATTTGGGATGGCTGCCGGGTGGTCAGATACGCAGTATTTT,CASSLFGMAAGWSDTQYF
TRBJ2-1,NA,NA,TRBV10-1,TGCGCCAGCAGTGTCGGGAGTTTCACGGATGAGCAGTTCTTC,CASSVGSFTDEQFF
TRBJ2-7,TRBD2,few,TRBV11-2,TGTGCCAGCAGCCTCAGTTGGCAGGGGGGTAGCGGGAGACACGAGCAGTACTTC,CASSLSWQGGSGRHEQYF
TRBJ1-3,NA,NA,TRBV7-9,TGTGCCAGCCGGCTGGGGGCCTCTGGAAACACCATATATTTT,CASRLGASGNTIYF
TRBJ1-1,NA,NA,TRBV12-3/TRBV12-4,TGTGCCAGCAGCAAACCTGGGACTGTCGGCGAAGCTTTCTTT,CASSKPGTVGEAFF
TRBJ2-1,TRBD1,many,TRBV6-5,TGTGCCAGCAGTTATGGCGGGACAGGGAGGACAATTGAGCAGTTCTTC,CASSYGGTGRTIEQFF
TRBJ2-7,NA,NA,TRBV27,TGTGCCAGCAGTTCTTCAGGGGAGACGGCCTACGAGCAGTACTTC,CASSSSGETAYEQYF
TRBJ2-7,TRBD2,NA,TRBV19,TGTGCCAGTGCGGGAGGGCATGGGAACGAGCAGTACTTC,CASAGGHGNEQYF
TRBJ2-4,NA,NA,TRBV20-1,TGCAGTGCTAGTTGGGCCCAAAACATTCAGTACTTC,CSASWAQNIQYF
TRBJ1-2,NA,NA,TRBV3-1,TGTGCCAGCAGCCAAACCTTAGGGGACTCTAACTATGGCTACACCTTC,CASSQTLGDSNYGYTF
TRBJ2-1,TRBD2,few,TRBV5-8,TGTGCCAGCAGCCGAGCTAGCGGGAGCTCCTACAATGAGCAGTTCTTC,CASSRASGSSYNEQFF
TRBJ2-3,NA,many,TRBV12-3/TRBV12-4,TGTGCCAGCAGCCCCGACCGAAGGGGGGCGAGCACAGATACGCAGTATTTT,CASSPDRRGASTDTQYF
TRBJ2-2,NA,NA,TRBV4-2,TGTGCCAGCAGCCAAAACCAGGGGGGAACCGGGGAGCTGTTTTTT,CASSQNQGGTGELFF
TRBJ2-7,NA,many,TRBV24-1,TGTGCCACCAGTGACCCTCGAATGGACGAGCAGTACTTC,CATSDPRMDEQYF
TRBJ2-1,TRBD1,many,TRBV6-2/TRBV6-3,TGTGCCAGCACCTACCTCGGGACAGGGGGTAATGGGCAGTTCTTC,CASTYLGTGGNGQFF
TRBJ2-1,NA,many,TRBV10-3,TGTGCCATCAGTGAGCGTAGCGGAACCGTCTCCTCCTACAATGAGCAGTTCTTC,CAISERSGTVSSYNEQFF
TRBJ2-1,TRBD2,many,TRBV5-1,TGCGCCAGCAGCTTGGGTGGCTCTAGCGGGACCAATGAGCAGTTCTTC,CASSLGGSSGTNEQFF
TRBJ1-5,TRBD1,NA,TRBV20-1,TGCAGTGCCACCAGGGGGCGAGAGGGTTATAGCAATCAGCCCCAGCATTTT,CSATRGREGYSNQPQHF
TRBJ2-3,TRBD1,NA,TRBV28,TGTGCCAGCAGGGGGACAGGGGCAGAGTCAGATACGCAGTATTTT,CASRGTGAESDTQYF
TRBJ2-5,TRBD2,NA,TRBV15,TGTGCCACCAGCAGACCCGGGGGGGGAGAGACCCAGTACTTC,CATSRPGGGETQYF
TRBJ1-1,TRBD1,many,TRBV12-3/TRBV12-4,TGTGCCAGCAGTTTACAGGGGGCCCTGAACACTGAAGCTTTCTTT,CASSLQGALNTEAFF
TRBJ2-3,NA,NA,TRBV10-3,TGTGCCGCCGGTCCGGGATCGGCAGATACGCAGTATTTT,CAAGPGSADTQYF
TRBJ2-1,TRBD2,many,TRBV20-1,TGCAGTGCTGCCCAGGGACTAGCGACTAATGAGCAGTTCTTC,CSAAQGLATNEQFF
TRBJ2-5,NA,NA,TRBV12-3/TRBV12-4,TGTGCCAGCAGTCGGCCCGGGACGGGTAAGGAGACCCAGTACTTC,CASSRPGTGKETQYF